What follows are 14 T cell receptor beta chains derived from one specimen sequenced in a study of blood T cell repertoires in COVID-19. Sequenced by immunoSEQ multiplex PCR; TCRdb stores in-frame clones only, minus some. The sample yields 50,000 or so clones, approximately 88% seen once. Sequencing was performed on peripheral blood. These receptors all come from a man aged 65-85 years with acute or convalescent COVID-19.

The rearrangement uses TRBV6-5 and TRBJ1-2; D is possibly TRBD1 (6 bases). From germline, CDR1 is MNHEY and CDR2 SVGAGI. The CDR3 sequence is 14 residues long. Trimming stripped 5 bases from V and 7 bases from J, with 17 bases between. CDR3 in DNA: TGTGCCAGCAGTCCCCTACAGGGTCACGCTGGCTACACCTTC. Protein: CASSPLQGHAGYTF.

The chain joins TRBV7-9 to TRBJ1-1, with D perhaps matching TRBD1 (5 bases). The CDR3 has 13 residues. Per the germline V gene, CDR1 is SEHNR and CDR2 is FQNEAQ (reference sequence). V lost 5 bases and J 5 bases, leaving 12 bases between the germline ends. In DNA, the CDR3 is TGTGCCAGCAGCCAAGCCAGGGTGACTGAAGCTTTCTTT. Translated, it gives CASSQARVTEAFF.

The chain has TRBV5-8 and TRBJ2-3; perhaps TRBD2 as D (6 bases). V lost 4 bases to trimming and J lost 4 bases, with 13 bases between them. In germline, CDR1 is SGHTS, CDR2 YDEGEE. The CDR3 covers 14 residues. Written as DNA, the CDR3 is TGTGCCAGCAGCCCCGGGGGTTCGGCAGATACGCAGTATTTT. This codes for CASSPGGSADTQYF.

This clone was observed once. The CDR3, as DNA: TGCGCCAGCAGCTGGGGGGGATCGAATGAAAAACTGTTTTTT. This encodes CASSWGGSNEKLFF. This chain links TRBV4-1 with TRBJ1-4; perhaps TRBD1 as D (5 bases). Germline V gives CDR1 MGHRA, CDR2 YSYEKL. V lost 5 bases and J 5 bases, leaving 12 bases between the germline ends. The length of the CDR3 is 14 residues.

This chain links TRBV3-1 (or the pseudogene TRBV3-2) with TRBJ2-2; D gene ambiguous. The germline V gene has CDR1 LGHDT and CDR2 YNNKEL (reference sequence). The CDR3 totals 12 residues. Deletions cut 5 bases from V and 7 bases from J, with 8 bases between. The CDR3 nucleotides read TGTGCCAGCAGCTCCCGTATCGGGGAGCTGTTTTTT. Translating gives CASSSRIGELFF.

The J gene is TRBJ2-7, the V gene TRBV30; TRBD1 agrees at 9 bases. This CDR3 spans 14 amino acids. Germline V gene lookup returns CDR1 GTSNPN and CDR2 SVGIG (reference sequence). J gave up 4 bases and V 2 bases, and 6 bases lay outside the gene matches. This chain's CDR3 is CAWSRDRGAYEQYF. DNA for the CDR3: TGTGCCTGGAGTCGTGACAGGGGGGCGTACGAGCAGTACTTC.

This chain joins TRBV30 and TRBJ1-2; D ambiguous. The V end lost 2 bases, the J end lost 7 bases, and 5 bases lay between the germline ends. This CDR3 has 10 amino acids. Germline loops: CDR1 GTSNPN, CDR2 SVGIG (reference sequence). The CDR3 loop is CAWSPLGYTF. CDR3 nucleotides: TGTGCCTGGAGTCCCCTTGGCTACACCTTC.

The chain has TRBV16 and TRBJ1-1; D unresolved. Deletions cut 1 base from V and 6 bases from J, with 12 bases between. The germline V gene encodes CDR1 KGHSY and CDR2 FQNENV. The CDR3 is 14 amino acids. CDR3 sequence reads: CASSQFTSWAEAFF. The CDR3 DNA follows: TGTGCCAGCAGCCAATTTACTAGTTGGGCTGAAGCTTTCTTT.

The chain combines TRBV5-4 with TRBJ2-7; perhaps TRBD2 as D (6 bases). The CDR3 spans 15 residues. In germline, CDR1 is SGHNT, CDR2 YYREEE (reference sequence). V lost 0 bases and J 2 bases, leaving 12 bases between the germline ends. The CDR3 sequence: CASSLGRGFAYEQYF. For the CDR3, the DNA is TGTGCCAGCAGCTTGGGGCGGGGATTCGCCTACGAGCAGTACTTC.

This chain links TRBV10-3 with TRBJ2-5; weak D call: TRBD2 (5 bases). Trimming pared 3 bases from V and 0 bases from J, leaving 8 bases between. CDR1 is ENHRY and CDR2 is SYGVKD in the germline V gene. The CDR3 has 14 residues. The CDR3 DNA is TGTGCCATCAGTGAACGGGGTCACCAAGAGACCCAGTACTTC. It yields the protein CAISERGHQETQYF.

The CDR3 nucleotides are TGTGCCAGTAGTTTCCCAGGACAGGGGGTATATGGCTACACCTTC. It encodes CASSFPGQGVYGYTF. The chain is built from TRBV19 and TRBJ1-2; 10 positions agree with TRBD1. V shed 5 bases and J 5 bases; nucleotides not matched to a gene: 8. CDR1 and CDR2 (germline): LNHDA, SQIVND (reference sequence). The length of the CDR3 is 15 residues.

This clone is a singleton in its sample. CDR3 in amino acids: CASSQDPGQGAGNTIYF. CDR3 coding DNA: TGCGCCAGCAGCCAAGACCCTGGACAGGGAGCTGGAAACACCATATATTTT. The V and J genes are TRBV4-1 and TRBJ1-3; TRBD1 agrees at 8 bases. The germline V gene encodes CDR1 MGHRA and CDR2 YSYEKL. V dropped 0 bases and J dropped 2; count of bases not matched to a gene: 6. The CDR3 consists of 17 residues.

This clone has only one observation. This chain links TRBV6-1 with TRBJ2-1; no firm D call. CDR1 MNHNS and CDR2 SASEGT come from the germline V gene. The CDR3 contains 13 residues. Trimming shortened V by 1 base and J by 3 bases, and 4 bases separated the two germline ends. This CDR3 reads CASSEGHYNEQFF. In nucleotides, the CDR3 is TGTGCCAGCAGTGAAGGTCACTACAATGAGCAGTTCTTC.

The chain uses TRBV6-5 and TRBJ1-1; 8 bases agree with TRBD1. Germline trimming cut 7 bases from V and 7 bases from J; bases unmatched to any gene: 8. CDR3 length: 13 amino acids. From germline, CDR1 is MNHEY and CDR2 SVGAGI. CDR3 sequence reads: CASKAQGAYEAFF. The CDR3 DNA is TGTGCCAGCAAAGCCCAGGGGGCCTATGAAGCTTTCTTT.